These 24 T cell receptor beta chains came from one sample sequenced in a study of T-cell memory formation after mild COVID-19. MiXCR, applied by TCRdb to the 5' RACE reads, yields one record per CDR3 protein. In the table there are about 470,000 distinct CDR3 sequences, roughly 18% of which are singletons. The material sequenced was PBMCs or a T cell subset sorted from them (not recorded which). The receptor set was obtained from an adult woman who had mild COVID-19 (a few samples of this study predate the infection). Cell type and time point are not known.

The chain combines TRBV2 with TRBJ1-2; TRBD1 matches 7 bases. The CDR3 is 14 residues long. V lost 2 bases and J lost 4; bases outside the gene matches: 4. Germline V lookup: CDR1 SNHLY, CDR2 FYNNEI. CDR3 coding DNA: TGTGCCAGCAGTGAACACGCAGGGGGCTATGGCTACACCTTC. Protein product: CASSEHAGGYGYTF.

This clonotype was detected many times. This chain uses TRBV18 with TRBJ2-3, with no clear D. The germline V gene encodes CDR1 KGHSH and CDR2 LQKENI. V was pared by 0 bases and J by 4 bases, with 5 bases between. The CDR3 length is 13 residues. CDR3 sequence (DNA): TGTGCCAGCTCACCACCGGGCGCAGATACGCAGTATTTT. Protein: CASSPPGADTQYF.

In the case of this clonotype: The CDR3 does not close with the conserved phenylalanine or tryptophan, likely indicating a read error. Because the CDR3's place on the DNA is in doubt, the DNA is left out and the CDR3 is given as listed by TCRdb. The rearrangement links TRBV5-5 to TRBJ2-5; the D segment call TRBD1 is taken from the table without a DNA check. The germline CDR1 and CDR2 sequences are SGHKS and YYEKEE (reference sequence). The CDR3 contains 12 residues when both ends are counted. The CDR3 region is CASSYNYRDRAV.

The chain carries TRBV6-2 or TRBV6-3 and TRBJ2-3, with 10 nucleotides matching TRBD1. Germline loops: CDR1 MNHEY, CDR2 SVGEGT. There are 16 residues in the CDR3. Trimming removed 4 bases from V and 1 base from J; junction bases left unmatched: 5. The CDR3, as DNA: TGTGCCAGCAGTTGGAGTGGGACAGGGGGCACAGATACGCAGTATTTT. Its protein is CASSWSGTGGTDTQYF.

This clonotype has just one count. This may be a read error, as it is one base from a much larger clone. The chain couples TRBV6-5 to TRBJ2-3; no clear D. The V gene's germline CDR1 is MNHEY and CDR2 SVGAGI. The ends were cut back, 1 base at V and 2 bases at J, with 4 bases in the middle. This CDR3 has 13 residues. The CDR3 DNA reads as TGTGCCAGCAGTTACTTAGCCACAGATACGCAGTATTTT. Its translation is CASSYLATDTQYF.

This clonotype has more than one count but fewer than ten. The CDR3 reads CATSDAGQASKNIQYF. CDR3 DNA: TGTGCCACCAGTGATGCGGGACAGGCCAGCAAAAACATTCAGTACTTC. The chain combines TRBV24-1 with TRBJ2-4, with 8 bases lining up with TRBD1. This CDR3 is built from 16 residues. Germline loops: CDR1 KGHDR, CDR2 SFDVKD. The junction had 6 bases not matched to a gene; V was cut back by 3 bases and J by 3 bases.

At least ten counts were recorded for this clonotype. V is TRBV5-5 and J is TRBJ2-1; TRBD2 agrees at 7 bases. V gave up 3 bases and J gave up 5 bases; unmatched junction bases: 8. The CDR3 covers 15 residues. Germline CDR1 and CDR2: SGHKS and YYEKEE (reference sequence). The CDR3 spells CASSSGLVGDNEQFF. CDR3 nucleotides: TGTGCCAGCAGCTCAGGACTAGTAGGAGACAATGAGCAGTTCTTC.

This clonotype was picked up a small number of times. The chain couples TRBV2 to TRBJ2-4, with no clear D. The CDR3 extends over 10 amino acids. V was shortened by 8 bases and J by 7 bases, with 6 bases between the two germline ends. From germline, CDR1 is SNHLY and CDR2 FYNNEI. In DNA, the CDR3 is TGTGCCAGCTCTAGGAACATTCAGTACTTC. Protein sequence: CASSRNIQYF.

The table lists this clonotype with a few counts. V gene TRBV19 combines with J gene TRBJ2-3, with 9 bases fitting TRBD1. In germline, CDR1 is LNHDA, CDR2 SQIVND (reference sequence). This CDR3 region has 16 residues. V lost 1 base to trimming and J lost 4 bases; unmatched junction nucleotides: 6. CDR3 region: CASSIGDRGASDTQYF. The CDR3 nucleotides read TGTGCCAGTAGTATAGGTGACAGGGGGGCCTCAGATACGCAGTATTTT.

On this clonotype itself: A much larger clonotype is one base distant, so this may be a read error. CDR3 protein: CSAQRSGLFREQVF. The CDR3 DNA sequence: TGCAGTGCCCAGAGGAGCGGCCTCTTCAGGGAGCAGGTCTTC. V gene TRBV20-1 combines with J gene TRBJ2-1; either TRBD1 or TRBD2 may fit D (5 bases each). The CDR3 is 14 residues long. Looked up from germline, CDR1 is DFQATT and CDR2 is SNEGSKA (reference sequence).

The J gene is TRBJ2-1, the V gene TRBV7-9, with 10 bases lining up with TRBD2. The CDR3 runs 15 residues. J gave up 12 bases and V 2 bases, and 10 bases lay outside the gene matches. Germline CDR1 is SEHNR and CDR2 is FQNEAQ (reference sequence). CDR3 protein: CASSLYPAGGPRQFF. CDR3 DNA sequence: TGTGCCAGCAGCTTATATCCAGCGGGGGGGCCACGGCAGTTCTTC.

CDR3 coding DNA: TGTGCCAGCAGCCCACAGGGGGTCTCCTACAATGAGCAGTTCTTC. It is translated as CASSPQGVSYNEQFF. V is TRBV9 and J is TRBJ2-1; 8 nucleotides line up with TRBD1. V lost 4 bases, J lost 0 bases, and 3 bases stayed unmatched. Germline CDR1 is SGDLS and CDR2 is YYNGEE. This CDR3 is built from 15 residues.

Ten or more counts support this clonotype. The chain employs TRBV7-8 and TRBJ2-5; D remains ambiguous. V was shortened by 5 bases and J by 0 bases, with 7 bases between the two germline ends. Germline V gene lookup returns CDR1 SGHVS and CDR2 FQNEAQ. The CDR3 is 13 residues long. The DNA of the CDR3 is TGTGCCAGCAGCCAGACCCACCAAGAGACCCAGTACTTC. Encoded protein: CASSQTHQETQYF.

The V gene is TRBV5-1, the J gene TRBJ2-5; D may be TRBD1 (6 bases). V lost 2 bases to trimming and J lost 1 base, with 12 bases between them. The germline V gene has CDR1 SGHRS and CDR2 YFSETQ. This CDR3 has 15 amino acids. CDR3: CASSLKGQRQETQYF. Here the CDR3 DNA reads TGCGCCAGCAGCTTAAAAGGACAGCGCCAAGAGACCCAGTACTTC.

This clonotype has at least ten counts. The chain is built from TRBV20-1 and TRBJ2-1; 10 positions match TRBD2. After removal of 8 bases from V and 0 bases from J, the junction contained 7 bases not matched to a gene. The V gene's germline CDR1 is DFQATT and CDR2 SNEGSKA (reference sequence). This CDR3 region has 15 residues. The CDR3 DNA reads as TGCAGTACGACTAGCGGGTTCAGCTCCTACAATGAGCAGTTCTTC. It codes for CSTTSGFSSYNEQFF.

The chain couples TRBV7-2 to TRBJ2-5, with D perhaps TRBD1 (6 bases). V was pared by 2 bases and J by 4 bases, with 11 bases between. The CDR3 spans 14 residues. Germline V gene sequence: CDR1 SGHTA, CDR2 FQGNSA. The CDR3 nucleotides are TGTGCCAGCAGCTTAACTAGAGGGGGAGAGACCCAGTACTTC. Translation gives CASSLTRGGETQYF.

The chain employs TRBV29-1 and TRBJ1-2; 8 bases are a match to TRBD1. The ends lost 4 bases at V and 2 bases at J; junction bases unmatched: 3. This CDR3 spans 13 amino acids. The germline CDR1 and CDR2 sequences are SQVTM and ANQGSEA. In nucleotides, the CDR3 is TGCAGCGTTGCCGGACAGGGAAACTATGGCTACACCTTC. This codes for CSVAGQGNYGYTF.

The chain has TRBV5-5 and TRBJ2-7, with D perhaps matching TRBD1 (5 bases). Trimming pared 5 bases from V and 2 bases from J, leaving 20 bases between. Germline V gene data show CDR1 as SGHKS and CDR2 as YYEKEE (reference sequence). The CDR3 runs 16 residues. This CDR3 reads CASRTSGQGYTYEQYF. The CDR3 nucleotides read TGTGCCAGCAGGACGTCAGGGCAGGGTTATACCTACGAGCAGTACTTC.

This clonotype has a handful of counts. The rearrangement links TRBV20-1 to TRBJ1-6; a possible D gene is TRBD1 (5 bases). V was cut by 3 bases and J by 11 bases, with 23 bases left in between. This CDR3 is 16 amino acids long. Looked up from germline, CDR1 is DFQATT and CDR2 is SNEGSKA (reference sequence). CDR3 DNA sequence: TGCAGTGCTAGTCTTACAGGCACTCGAGTAGGGACACCCCTCCACTTT. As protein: CSASLTGTRVGTPLHF.

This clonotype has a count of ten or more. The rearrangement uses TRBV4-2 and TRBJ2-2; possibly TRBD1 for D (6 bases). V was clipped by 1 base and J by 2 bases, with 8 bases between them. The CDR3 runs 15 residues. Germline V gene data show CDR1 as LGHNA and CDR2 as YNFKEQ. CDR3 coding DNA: TGTGCCAGCAGCCAAGGGACAGCCAACACCGGGGAGCTGTTTTTT. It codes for CASSQGTANTGELFF.

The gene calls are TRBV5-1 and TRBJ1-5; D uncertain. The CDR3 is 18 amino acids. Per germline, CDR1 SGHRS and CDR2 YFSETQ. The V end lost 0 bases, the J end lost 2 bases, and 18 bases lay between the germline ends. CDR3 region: CASSLGPRSGMGNQPQHF. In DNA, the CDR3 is TGCGCCAGCAGCTTGGGTCCCAGGTCGGGCATGGGCAATCAGCCCCAGCATTTT.

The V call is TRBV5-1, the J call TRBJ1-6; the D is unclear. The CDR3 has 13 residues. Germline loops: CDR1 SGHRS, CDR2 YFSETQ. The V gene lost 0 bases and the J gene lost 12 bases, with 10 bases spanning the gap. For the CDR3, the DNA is TGCGCCAGCAGCTTGGGGTCCCGGGAACCCCTCCACTTT. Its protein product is CASSLGSREPLHF. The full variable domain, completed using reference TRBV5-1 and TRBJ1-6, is KAGVTQTPRYLIKTRGQQVTLSCSPISGHRSVSWYQQTPGQGLQFLFEYFSETQRNKGNFPGRFSGRQFSNSRSEMNVSTLELGDSALYLCASSLGSREPLHFGNGTRLTVT.

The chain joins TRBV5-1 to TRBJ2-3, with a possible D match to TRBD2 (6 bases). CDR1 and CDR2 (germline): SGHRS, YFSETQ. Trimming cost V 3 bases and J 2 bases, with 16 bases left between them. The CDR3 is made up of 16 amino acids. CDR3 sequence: CASSSGLTPPTDTQYF. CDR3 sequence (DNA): TGCGCCAGCAGCTCGGGACTCACCCCTCCCACAGATACGCAGTATTTT.

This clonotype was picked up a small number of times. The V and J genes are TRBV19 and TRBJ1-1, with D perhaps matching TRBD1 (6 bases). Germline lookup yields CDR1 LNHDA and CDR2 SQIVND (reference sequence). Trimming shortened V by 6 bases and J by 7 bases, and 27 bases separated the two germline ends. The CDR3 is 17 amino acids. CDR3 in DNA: TGTGCCAGTAGGGGTAGGGGGGAGTATGGAGGTCAAGGTGAAGCTTTCTTT. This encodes CASRGRGEYGGQGEAFF. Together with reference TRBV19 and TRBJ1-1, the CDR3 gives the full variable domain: DGGITQSPKYLFRKEGQNVTLSCEQNLNHDAMYWYRQDPGQGLRLIYYSQIVNDFQKGDIAEGYSVSREKKESFPLTVTSAQKNPTAFYLCASRGRGEYGGQGEAFFGQGTRLTVV.